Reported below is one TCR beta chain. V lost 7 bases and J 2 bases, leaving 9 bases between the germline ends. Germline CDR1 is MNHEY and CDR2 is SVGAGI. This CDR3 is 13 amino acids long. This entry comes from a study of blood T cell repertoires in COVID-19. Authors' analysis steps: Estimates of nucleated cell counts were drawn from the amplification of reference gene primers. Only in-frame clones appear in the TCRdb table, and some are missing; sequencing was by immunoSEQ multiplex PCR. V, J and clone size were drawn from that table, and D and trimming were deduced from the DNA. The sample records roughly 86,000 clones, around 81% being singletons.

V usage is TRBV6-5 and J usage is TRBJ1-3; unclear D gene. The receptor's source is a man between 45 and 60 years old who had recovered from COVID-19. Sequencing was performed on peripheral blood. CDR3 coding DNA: TGTGCCAGCACAGGCCTCCCTGGAAACACCATATATTTT. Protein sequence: CASTGLPGNTIYF.